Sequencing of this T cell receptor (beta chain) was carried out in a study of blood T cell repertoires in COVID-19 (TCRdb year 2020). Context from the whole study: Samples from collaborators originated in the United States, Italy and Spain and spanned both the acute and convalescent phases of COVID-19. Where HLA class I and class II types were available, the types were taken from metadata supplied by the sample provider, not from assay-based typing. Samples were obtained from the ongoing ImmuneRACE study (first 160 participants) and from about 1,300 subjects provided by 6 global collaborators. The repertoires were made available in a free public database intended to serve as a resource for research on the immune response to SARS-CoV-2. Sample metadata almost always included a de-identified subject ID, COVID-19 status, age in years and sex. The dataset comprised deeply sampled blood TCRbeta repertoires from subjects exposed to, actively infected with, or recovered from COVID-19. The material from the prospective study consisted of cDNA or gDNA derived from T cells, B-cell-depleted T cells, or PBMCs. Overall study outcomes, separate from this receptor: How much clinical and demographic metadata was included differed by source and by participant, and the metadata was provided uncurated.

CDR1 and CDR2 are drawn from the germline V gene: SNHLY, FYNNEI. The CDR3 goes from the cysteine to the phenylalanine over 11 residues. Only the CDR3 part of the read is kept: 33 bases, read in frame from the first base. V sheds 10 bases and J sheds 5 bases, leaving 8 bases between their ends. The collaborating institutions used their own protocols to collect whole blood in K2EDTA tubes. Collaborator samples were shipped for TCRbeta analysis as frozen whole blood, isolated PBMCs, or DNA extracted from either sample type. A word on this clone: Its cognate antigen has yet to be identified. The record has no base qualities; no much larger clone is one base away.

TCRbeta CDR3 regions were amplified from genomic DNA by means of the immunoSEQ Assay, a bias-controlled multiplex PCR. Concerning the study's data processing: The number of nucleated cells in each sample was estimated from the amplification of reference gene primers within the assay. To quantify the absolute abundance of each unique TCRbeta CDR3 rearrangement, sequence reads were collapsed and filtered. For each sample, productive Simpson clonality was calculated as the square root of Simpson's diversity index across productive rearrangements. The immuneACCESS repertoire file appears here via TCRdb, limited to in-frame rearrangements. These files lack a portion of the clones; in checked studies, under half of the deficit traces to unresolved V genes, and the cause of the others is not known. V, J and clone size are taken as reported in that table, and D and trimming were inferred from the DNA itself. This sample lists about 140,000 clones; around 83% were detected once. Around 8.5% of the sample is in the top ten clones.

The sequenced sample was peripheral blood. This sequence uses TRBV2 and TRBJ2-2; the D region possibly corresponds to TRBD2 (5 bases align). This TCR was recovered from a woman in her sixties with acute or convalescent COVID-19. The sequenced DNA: TGTGCCATGAGGAGGACCGGGGAGCTGTTTTTT. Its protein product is CAMRRTGELFF.